This entry concerns a single T cell receptor (beta chain). What it recognizes is unknown. In the PCR, 60 Vbeta and 13 Jbeta primers were used. Generated by immunoSEQ multiplex PCR, the TCRdb table keeps only in-frame clones and is missing some. The table lists tens of thousands of clones, roughly 80% of them singletons. The data were taken from a study of cytomegalovirus exposure and HLA in healthy donors. The study's findings and limits: Several of the most significant clusters were apparently associated with common viral pathogens in a later analysis.

The CDR3 runs 14 residues. The V gene end was trimmed by 4 bases and the J gene end by 9 bases; junction bases not matched to a gene: 9. Germline lookup yields CDR1 SGDLS and CDR2 YYNGEE. V is TRBV9 and J is TRBJ2-1, with 8 nucleotides matching TRBD2. The sequenced sample consisted of PBMCs. This TCR derives from a man aged 40-49 years in good health and CMV-seronegative. The CDR3 loop is CASSPRREGFEQFF. CDR3 sequence (DNA): TGTGCCAGCAGCCCTCGCCGGGAGGGGTTTGAGCAGTTCTTC. The variable domain in full, with the rest retrieved from reference TRBV9 and TRBJ2-1, is DSGVTQTPKHLITATGQRVTLRCSPRSGDLSVYWYQQSLDQGLQFLIQYYNGEERAKGNILERFSAQQFPDLHSELNLSSLELGDSALYFCASSPRREGFEQFFGPGTRLTVL.